The T cell receptor (beta chain) described here comes from a study of T cell responses to AZD1222 COVID-19 vaccine. Study results and limitations: Donors, mostly white British, included more females; clonal diversity was possibly underestimated. Unmutated regions of variants are reportedly targeted by nearly half of spike-specific TCRs. Baseline serology detected seropositivity in only a handful of AZD1222 recipients.

Note on this clone: Its antigen is currently unknown.

The assay was immunoSEQ multiplex PCR, and TCRdb's table has in-frame clones only and misses some. The data show tens of thousands of clones, around 88% seen once. The source of this sequence is an adult who received the AZD1222 COVID-19 vaccine. Sequences were derived from peripheral blood, sampled 28 days after the second AZD1222 dose.

CDR3 DNA: TGTGCCAGCAGTAGAGACAAGAACACTGAAGCTTTCTTT. It encodes CASSRDKNTEAFF. V and J are TRBV27 and TRBJ1-1, with D uncertain. The germline V and J ends were trimmed by 5 bases and 1 base, with 8 bases remaining between them. This CDR3 has 13 residues. Germline V lookup: CDR1 MNHEY, CDR2 SMNVEV (reference sequence).